This TCR beta chain was captured in a study of read filtering for tumor transcriptome and immune sequencing. Molecular barcoded adaptors covering alpha/delta and beta/gamma chains were used on about 0.4 ug RNA. TCRdb recomputed calls from the reads with MiXCR, one row per CDR3 protein. Altogether 100,000 to 150,000 distinct CDR3 sequences are present, approximately 13% being singletons, with the ten largest covering 11%. Deletions cut 0 bases from V and 4 bases from J, with 7 bases between. Germline V gene lookup returns CDR1 SGDLS and CDR2 YYNGEE. The length of the CDR3 is 13 residues. The V and J genes are TRBV9 and TRBJ1-2; D is unclear. The source material was a population of CD138-negative cells sorted from bone marrow. The TCR originated in a donor aged 40 or older with multiple myeloma. The CDR3 loop is CASSVETSYGYTF. In nucleotides, the CDR3 is TGTGCCAGCAGCGTAGAGACGAGCTATGGCTACACCTTC. The full variable domain, rest sourced from reference TRBV9 and TRBJ1-2, is DSGVTQTPKHLITATGQRVTLRCSPRSGDLSVYWYQQSLDQGLQFLIQYYNGEERAKGNILERFSAQQFPDLHSELNLSSLELGDSALYFCASSVETSYGYTFGSGTRLTVV.